The 18 T cell receptor beta chains given below trace back to one sample, sequenced in a study of blood T cell repertoires in COVID-19. Clones were sequenced by immunoSEQ multiplex PCR, and TCRdb holds only the in-frame ones, with some missing. Of more than 85,000 clones in the sample, 70% to 90% were seen once. Material for sequencing was peripheral blood. The receptors come from a man aged 45-65 years with active or convalescent COVID-19.

The chain carries TRBV18 and TRBJ2-3, with D perhaps matching TRBD1 (5 bases). Trimming pared 6 bases from V and 2 bases from J, leaving 9 bases between. This CDR3 contains 13 residues. Germline loops: CDR1 KGHSH, CDR2 LQKENI. The CDR3 DNA sequence: TGTGCCAGCTCCTCAGGGTTCACAGATACGCAGTATTTT. Encoded protein: CASSSGFTDTQYF.

There are a few counts of this clone. This sequence joins TRBV28 and TRBJ2-7, with a possible D match to TRBD1 (6 bases). CDR3 length: 15 amino acids. The V end lost 5 bases, the J end lost 2 bases, and 16 bases lay between the germline ends. Germline V gene data show CDR1 as MDHEN and CDR2 as SYDVKM. In DNA form, the CDR3 reads TGTGCCAGCAGTAGGCCGACCGACAGGACCTACGAGCAGTACTTC. It is translated as CASSRPTDRTYEQYF.

V is TRBV6-2 or TRBV6-3 and J is TRBJ2-2, with a tentative D call TRBD2 (5 bases). V shed 4 bases and J shed 4 bases, with 19 bases lying between them. In germline, CDR1 is MNHEY, CDR2 SVGEGT. The CDR3 contains 17 residues. The CDR3 DNA sequence: TGTGCCAGCAGTTCTTGGGATGGACTTGCGAGCACCGGGGAGCTGTTTTTT. Its protein is CASSSWDGLASTGELFF.

This chain uses TRBV25-1 with TRBJ2-3; TRBD1 matches 8 bases. The CDR3 is 16 residues long. After removal of 5 bases from V and 0 bases from J, the junction contained 7 bases not matched to a gene. CDR1 is MGHDK and CDR2 is SYGVNS in the germline V gene. The CDR3 bases are TGTGCCAGCAGTCAGCAGGGGGCGTCTAGCACAGATACGCAGTATTTT. Translated, it gives CASSQQGASSTDTQYF. The full variable domain, completed using reference TRBV25-1 and TRBJ2-3, is EADIYQTPRYLVIGTGKKITLECSQTMGHDKMYWYQQDPGMELHLIHYSYGVNSTEKGDLSSESTVSRIRTEHFPLTLESARPSHTSQYLCASSQQGASSTDTQYFGPGTRLTVL.

V gene TRBV5-1 combines with J gene TRBJ1-6; perhaps TRBD1 as D (5 bases). The germline V and J ends were trimmed by 7 bases and 7 bases, with 21 bases remaining between them. Germline V CDR1 and CDR2: SGHRS, YFSETQ. The CDR3 sequence is 16 residues long. The CDR3 loop reads CASYDRDQGKNSPLHF. The CDR3, as DNA: TGCGCCAGCTACGACCGAGACCAGGGTAAAAATTCACCCCTCCACTTT.

The CDR3 nucleotides read TGCGCCAGCAGCCAAGAGGGTGAAGGGGTGAGCACAGATACGCAGTATTTT. Protein product: CASSQEGEGVSTDTQYF. The V gene is TRBV4-3, the J gene TRBJ2-3, with D maybe TRBD1 (5 bases). Germline CDR1 and CDR2: LGHNA and YSLEER. Trimming removed 0 bases from V and 0 bases from J, with 13 bases in between. The CDR3 has 17 amino acids.

The chain is built from TRBV9 and TRBJ1-1, with D unresolved. V was trimmed by 0 bases and J by 1 base, leaving 7 bases between them. Germline V gene sequence: CDR1 SGDLS, CDR2 YYNGEE. This CDR3 has 14 amino acids. This chain's CDR3 is CASSVGYGNTEAFF. In nucleotides, the CDR3 is TGTGCCAGCAGCGTAGGCTACGGGAACACTGAAGCTTTCTTT. The whole variable domain, remainder taken from reference TRBV9 and TRBJ1-1, is DSGVTQTPKHLITATGQRVTLRCSPRSGDLSVYWYQQSLDQGLQFLIQYYNGEERAKGNILERFSAQQFPDLHSELNLSSLELGDSALYFCASSVGYGNTEAFFGQGTRLTVV.

This rearrangement joins TRBV19 to TRBJ1-5; D gene uncertain. Looked up from germline, CDR1 is LNHDA and CDR2 is SQIVND (reference sequence). The V end was cut by 5 bases, the J end by 3 bases, with 8 bases between. The CDR3 runs to 13 residues. The CDR3 DNA sequence: TGTGCCAGTAGTCAGGCCATCAATCAGCCCCAGCATTTT. Encoded protein: CASSQAINQPQHF.

The rearrangement uses TRBV28 and TRBJ1-4, with 10 bases lining up with TRBD1. Losses at the gene ends were 6 bases for V and 5 bases for J; bases not matched to a gene: 9. Germline V CDR1 and CDR2: MDHEN, SYDVKM. The CDR3 is 16 residues long. In DNA, the CDR3 is TGTGCCAGCAGGCCAGACAGGGGGCGGGGGAATGAAAAACTGTTTTTT. This codes for CASRPDRGRGNEKLFF.

This clone has a handful of counts. The chain couples TRBV5-8 to TRBJ2-7; the D gene is possibly TRBD1 (5 bases). This CDR3 is built from 13 residues. Germline CDR1 and CDR2: SGHTS and YDEGEE. V lost 4 bases and J lost 6, with 14 bases in between. The CDR3 nucleotides read TGTGCCAGCAGCCTAGAAGGGGCGTCCGAGCAGTACGTC. Translated: CASSLEGASEQYV.

DNA of the CDR3: TGTGCCGTGACCGGGACTAACACCGGGGAGCTGTTTTTT. Amino acid sequence: CAVTGTNTGELFF. The genes are TRBV6-6 and TRBJ2-2, with a weak D call TRBD2 (6 bases). There are 13 residues in the CDR3. CDR1 and CDR2 (germline): MNHNY, SVGAGI (reference sequence). V was pared by 11 bases and J by 2 bases, with 12 bases between.

This rearrangement joins TRBV5-1 to TRBJ2-2, with 8 positions matching TRBD2. Germline-derived CDR1 and CDR2 are SGHRS and YFSETQ. Trimming cost V 4 bases and J 4 bases; bases outside gene matches: 9. This CDR3 comprises 16 residues. This CDR3 reads CASSPIAGWSTGELFF. CDR3 sequence (DNA): TGCGCCAGCAGCCCGATAGCGGGGTGGTCCACCGGGGAGCTGTTTTTT. Full variable domain (remainder filled in from reference TRBV5-1 and TRBJ2-2): KAGVTQTPRYLIKTRGQQVTLSCSPISGHRSVSWYQQTPGQGLQFLFEYFSETQRNKGNFPGRFSGRQFSNSRSEMNVSTLELGDSALYLCASSPIAGWSTGELFFGEGSRLTVL.

The J gene is TRBJ1-4, the V gene TRBV19, with 8 bases identical to TRBD1. Germline V lookup: CDR1 LNHDA, CDR2 SQIVND (reference sequence). This CDR3 is built from 15 residues. J gave up 4 bases and V 5 bases, and 6 bases lay outside the gene matches. The DNA of the CDR3 is TGTGCCAGTAGTCTCCGGGACAGGCTTAATGAAAAACTGTTTTTT. Translated: CASSLRDRLNEKLFF.

The rearrangement links TRBV18 to TRBJ2-1; 12 nucleotides agree with TRBD2. V shed 3 bases, J shed 5 bases, and the junction held 8 bases outside the gene matches. From germline, CDR1 is KGHSH and CDR2 LQKENI. This CDR3 region has 17 residues. The CDR3 nucleotides read TGTGCCAGCTCACCGAGATCGCCTAGCGGGGGGGACAATGAGCAGTTCTTC. Amino acid sequence: CASSPRSPSGGDNEQFF.

The rearrangement links TRBV24-1 to TRBJ2-5; 12 nucleotides line up with TRBD2. After removal of 0 bases from V and 2 bases from J, the junction contained 9 bases not matched to a gene. Germline lookup yields CDR1 KGHDR and CDR2 SFDVKD. This CDR3 contains 19 residues. CDR3 nucleotide sequence: TGTGCCACCAGTGATTTGAGGCCTAGCGGGGGGGCTTTTCAAGAGACCCAGTACTTC. Translated, it gives CATSDLRPSGGAFQETQYF.

The J gene is TRBJ2-2, the V gene TRBV18; D unclear. This CDR3 spans 12 amino acids. Germline V gives CDR1 KGHSH, CDR2 LQKENI. V was clipped by 6 bases and J by 7 bases, with 9 bases between them. Here the CDR3 reads CASSSEVGELFF. In DNA, the CDR3 is TGTGCCAGCTCGTCAGAGGTCGGGGAGCTGTTTTTT. Looking up the rest from reference TRBV18 and TRBJ2-2 gives the full variable domain: NAGVMQNPRHLVRRRGQEARLRCSPMKGHSHVYWYRQLPEEGLKFMVYLQKENIIDESGMPKERFSAEFPKEGPSILRIQQVVRGDSAAYFCASSSEVGELFFGEGSRLTVL.

Points on this clone: Distinct nucleotide sequences in the sample also encode this CDR3. The V call is TRBV18, the J call TRBJ1-2; D gene ambiguous. Germline CDR1 and CDR2: KGHSH and LQKENI. This CDR3 has 14 residues. V dropped 0 bases and J dropped 6 bases, with 11 bases sitting between them. CDR3 amino acids: CASSPPEGGDGYTF. CDR3 nucleotides: TGTGCCAGCTCACCACCGGAGGGCGGGGATGGCTACACCTTC. Filled out from reference TRBV18 and TRBJ1-2, the complete variable domain reads NAGVMQNPRHLVRRRGQEARLRCSPMKGHSHVYWYRQLPEEGLKFMVYLQKENIIDESGMPKERFSAEFPKEGPSILRIQQVVRGDSAAYFCASSPPEGGDGYTFGSGTRLTVV.

This chain uses TRBV7-2 with TRBJ1-2; 8 bases match TRBD1. J gave up 7 bases and V 4 bases, and 17 bases lay outside the gene matches. The CDR3 spans 17 residues. Germline CDR1 and CDR2: SGHTA and FQGNSA. CDR3 sequence: CASSSFMGFGTGVGYTF. CDR3 in DNA: TGTGCCAGCAGCTCCTTTATGGGTTTTGGGACAGGCGTTGGCTACACCTTC.